Listed below are T cell receptor beta chains from one sample, sequenced in a study of T-cell reconstitution after alpha-beta-depleted transplantation in children. TCRdb ran MiXCR on the PCR reads and lists one entry per CDR3 protein. The sample shows just under 250,000 distinct CDR3 sequences, roughly 23% of them seen only once. The sequencing here drew on PBMCs, taken before TCRalphabeta/CD19-depleted stem cell transplant. The receptors come from a girl between 2 and 10 years old with Fanconi anemia, due to receive a stem cell transplant. Both conserved end residues are part of each CDR3. The D gene is left open where the match is weak. Clone size, where shown, is once, few, many, or a class for clones that have expanded.

clone size	V gene	D gene	J gene	CDR3 protein	CDR3 DNA
few	TRBV20-1	-	TRBJ2-7	CSVAKGDHEQYF	TGCAGTGTTGCGAAGGGGGACCACGAGCAGTACTTC
many	TRBV6-4	-	TRBJ2-3	CASSDSGQSTDTQYF	TGTGCCAGCAGTGACTCCGGCCAGAGCACAGATACGCAGTATTTT
many	TRBV12-3/TRBV12-4	-	TRBJ1-2	CASSLGRNYGYTF	TGTGCCAGCAGTTTGGGCAGGAACTATGGCTACACCTTC
many	TRBV6-4	-	TRBJ2-2	CASSEGASTGELFF	TGTGCCAGCAGTGAGGGGGCAAGCACCGGGGAGCTGTTTTTT
once	TRBV20-1	-	TRBJ2-4	CSAWDDGTPKNIQYF	TGCAGTGCGTGGGACGACGGCACCCCTAAAAACATTCAGTACTTC
few	TRBV5-1	-	TRBJ2-7	CASSTAGVSSYEQYF	TGCGCCAGCAGCACGGCAGGGGTGAGCTCCTACGAGCAGTACTTC
many	TRBV5-4	-	TRBJ2-7	CASSFPGHTYEQYF	TGTGCCAGCAGCTTTCCGGGACACACCTACGAGCAGTACTTC
-	TRBV3-1	TRBD1	TRBJ2-7	CASSQDSGQVEQYF	TGTGCCAGCAGCCAAGATTCGGGACAGGTGGAGCAGTACTTC
few	TRBV20-1	-	TRBJ2-3	CSARGQGKKAQYF	TGCAGTGCCCGGGGGCAGGGGAAGAAGGCGCAGTATTTT
many	TRBV29-1	TRBD2	TRBJ2-7	CSVTVAGGGNEQYF	TGCAGCGTCACCGTAGCGGGAGGGGGTAACGAGCAGTACTTC
few	TRBV7-2	TRBD2	TRBJ2-3	CASSLRGGRADTQYF	TGTGCCAGCAGCTTACGGGGCGGGAGGGCCGATACGCAGTATTTT
many	TRBV5-1	TRBD2	TRBJ2-1	CASNPSLAGYNEQFF	TGCGCCAGCAACCCTTCGTTAGCGGGTTACAATGAGCAGTTCTTC
many	TRBV20-1	-	TRBJ2-5	CSAQGQKETQYF	TGCAGTGCCCAAGGACAGAAAGAGACCCAGTACTTC
-	TRBV7-2	TRBD1	TRBJ2-7	CASSFLRGQGVHEQYF	TGTGCCAGCAGCTTTCTAAGAGGACAGGGTGTCCACGAGCAGTACTTC
-	TRBV7-3	TRBD2	TRBJ2-1	CASAKWGGLVENEQFF	TGTGCCAGCGCGAAATGGGGGGGACTAGTAGAAAATGAGCAGTTCTTC
few	TRBV29-1	-	TRBJ2-1	CSVVGGKDSSSYNEQFF	TGCAGCGTTGTCGGCGGGAAGGATTCCAGCTCCTACAATGAGCAGTTCTTC
once	TRBV19	TRBD2	TRBJ2-1	CASSRQGLVNEQFF	TGTGCCAGTAGTAGGCAGGGACTAGTCAATGAGCAGTTCTTC
many	TRBV29-1	-	TRBJ2-3	CSVLGRGTDTQYF	TGCAGCGTCCTAGGGAGGGGGACAGATACGCAGTATTTT
many	TRBV29-1	TRBD2	TRBJ2-7	CSVGTSGSSYEQYF	TGCAGCGTTGGGACTAGCGGGAGCTCCTACGAGCAGTACTTC
few	TRBV29-1	-	TRBJ2-1	CSVPRENEQFF	TGCAGCGTTCCCAGGGAGAATGAGCAGTTCTTC
many	TRBV21-1	-	TRBJ2-1	CASSKVTASHNEQFF	TGTGCCAGCAGCAAAGTTACGGCTAGCCACAATGAGCAGTTCTTC
-	TRBV20-1	TRBD2	TRBJ2-5	CSATGGPETQYF	TGCAGTGCAACGGGGGGGCCGGAGACCCAGTACTTC
-	TRBV20-1	-	TRBJ2-1	CSALDWVESYNEQFF	TGCAGTGCCCTTGATTGGGTCGAATCCTACAATGAGCAGTTCTTC
many	TRBV29-1	-	TRBJ2-5	CSVVKALGETQYF	TGCAGCGTTGTCAAAGCGCTAGGAGAGACCCAGTACTTC
many	TRBV29-1	TRBD1	TRBJ2-3	CSVGGWTGASTDTQYF	TGCAGCGTTGGTGGGTGGACAGGGGCGAGCACAGATACGCAGTATTTT
-	TRBV20-1	-	TRBJ2-1	CSATDVSSYNEQFF	TGCAGTGCTACGGACGTAAGCTCCTACAATGAGCAGTTCTTC
-	TRBV21-1	-	TRBJ2-5	CASSNERLTSLQETQYF	TGTGCCAGCAGCAACGAAAGATTGACAAGCTTGCAAGAGACCCAGTACTTC
-	TRBV28	-	TRBJ2-1	CASSRLYEQFF	TGTGCCAGCAGCCGTCTCTATGAGCAGTTCTTC
-	TRBV6-5	TRBD2	TRBJ2-2	CASSSLSSGGAYGELFF	TGTGCCAGCAGTTCGCTGTCTAGCGGGGGGGCTTACGGGGAGCTGTTTTTT